This T cell receptor beta chain was profiled in a study of memory B cells and T cells in multiple sclerosis. The study's findings and limits: Clone-set sizes differed between compartments, so shared clonotype counts needed normalization.

CFSE-dim autoproliferating and CFSE-high non-proliferating T cells from unstimulated culture were sequenced separately. Replicate wells were pooled after roughly 7 days of stimulus-free culture of around 54 million CFSE-labeled PBMCs. The PBMCs received approximately 0.5 uM CFSE and serum-free culture with no added stimuli. Repertoires were generated with immunoSEQ multiplex PCR, while TCRdb's copy carries only in-frame clones and drops some. The profile covers under 50,000 clones, with around 79% appearing a single time and about 1.1% taken by the ten largest. For this clone: Its matching antigen is unknown.

The receptor was derived from a human donor with multiple sclerosis. The sequencing input was PBMCs from blood kept in culture.

The CDR3 sequence: CSVVVQGYGYTF. DNA for the CDR3: TGCAGCGTTGTGGTACAGGGGTACGGCTACACCTTC. The chain recombines TRBV29-1 with TRBJ1-2; TRBD1 aligns across 7 bases. CDR3 length equals 12 residues. After removal of 4 bases from V and 8 bases from J, the junction contained 7 bases not matched to a gene. Germline values: CDR1 SQVTM, CDR2 ANQGSEA.